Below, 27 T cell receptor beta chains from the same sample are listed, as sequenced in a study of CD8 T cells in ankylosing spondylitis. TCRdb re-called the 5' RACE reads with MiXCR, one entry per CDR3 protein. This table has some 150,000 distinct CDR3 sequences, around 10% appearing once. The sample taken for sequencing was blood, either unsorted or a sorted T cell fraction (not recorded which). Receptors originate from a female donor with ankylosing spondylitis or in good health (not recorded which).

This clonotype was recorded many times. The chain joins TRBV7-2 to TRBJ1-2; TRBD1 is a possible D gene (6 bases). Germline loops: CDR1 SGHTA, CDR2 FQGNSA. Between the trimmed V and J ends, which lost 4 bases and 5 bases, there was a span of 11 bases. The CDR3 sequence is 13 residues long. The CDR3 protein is CASSWTDSYGYTF. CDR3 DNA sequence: TGTGCCAGCAGCTGGACAGATTCATATGGCTACACCTTC.

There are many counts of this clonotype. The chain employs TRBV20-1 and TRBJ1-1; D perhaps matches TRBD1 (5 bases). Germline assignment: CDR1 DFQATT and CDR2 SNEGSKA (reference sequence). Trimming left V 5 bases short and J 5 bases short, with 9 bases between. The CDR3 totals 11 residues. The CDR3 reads CSASRVTEAFF. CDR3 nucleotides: TGCAGTGCTTCCAGGGTAACTGAAGCTTTCTTT.

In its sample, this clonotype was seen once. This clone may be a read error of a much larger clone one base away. DNA for the CDR3: TGTCCCAGCAGCTACGGACAGGGGATCGATGAGCAGTTCTTC. Its protein product is CPSSYGQGIDEQFF. This rearrangement joins TRBV5-5 to TRBJ2-1, with TRBD1 matching over 9 bases. Germline CDR1 reads SGHKS; CDR2 reads YYEKEE (reference sequence). The CDR3 sequence is 14 residues long.

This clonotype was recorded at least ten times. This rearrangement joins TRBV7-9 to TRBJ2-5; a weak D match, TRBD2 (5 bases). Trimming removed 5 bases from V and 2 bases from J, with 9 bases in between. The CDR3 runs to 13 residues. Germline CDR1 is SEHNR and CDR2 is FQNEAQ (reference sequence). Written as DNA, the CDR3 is TGTGCCAGCAGCCCCGGGATTCAAGAGACCCAGTACTTC. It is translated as CASSPGIQETQYF.

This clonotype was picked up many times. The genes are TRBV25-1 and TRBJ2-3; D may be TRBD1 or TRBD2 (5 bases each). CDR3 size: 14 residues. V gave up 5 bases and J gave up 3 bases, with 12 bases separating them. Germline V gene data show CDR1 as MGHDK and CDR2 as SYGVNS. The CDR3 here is CASSSGPPTDTQYF. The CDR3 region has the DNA TGTGCCAGCAGTTCGGGGCCTCCGACAGATACGCAGTATTTT.

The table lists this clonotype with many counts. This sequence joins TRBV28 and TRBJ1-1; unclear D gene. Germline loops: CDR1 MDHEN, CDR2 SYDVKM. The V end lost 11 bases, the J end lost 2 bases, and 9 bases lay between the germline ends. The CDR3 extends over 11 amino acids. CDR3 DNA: TGTGCCGCCGTATATAACACTGAAGCTTTCTTT. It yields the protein CAAVYNTEAFF.

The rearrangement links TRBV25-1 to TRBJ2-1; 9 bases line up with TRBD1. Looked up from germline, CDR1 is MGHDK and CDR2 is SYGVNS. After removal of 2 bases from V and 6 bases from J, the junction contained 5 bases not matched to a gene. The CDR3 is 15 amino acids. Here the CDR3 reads CASSEGTGGFNEQFF. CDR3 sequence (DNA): TGTGCCAGCAGTGAAGGCACAGGGGGCTTCAATGAGCAGTTCTTC.

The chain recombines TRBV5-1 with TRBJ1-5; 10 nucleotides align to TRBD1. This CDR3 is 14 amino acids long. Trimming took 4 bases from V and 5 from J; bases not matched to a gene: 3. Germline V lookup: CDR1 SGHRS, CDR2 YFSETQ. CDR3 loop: CASSPDRGDQPQHF. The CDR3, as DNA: TGCGCCAGCAGCCCGGACAGGGGGGATCAGCCCCAGCATTTT.

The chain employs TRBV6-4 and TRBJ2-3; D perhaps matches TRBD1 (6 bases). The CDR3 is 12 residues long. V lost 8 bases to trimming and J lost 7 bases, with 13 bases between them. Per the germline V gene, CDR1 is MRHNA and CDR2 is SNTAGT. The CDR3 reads CASASRGNTQYF. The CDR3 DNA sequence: TGTGCCAGCGCTTCCAGGGGAAATACGCAGTATTTT.

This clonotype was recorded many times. CDR3 DNA sequence: TGCAGCGGGCAGTCAACTAATGAAAAACTGTTTTTT. Translated, it gives CSGQSTNEKLFF. The rearrangement links TRBV29-1 to TRBJ1-4; D is ambiguous. V lost 7 bases and J lost 0, with 6 bases in between. Germline assignment: CDR1 SQVTM and CDR2 ANQGSEA. The CDR3 consists of 12 residues.

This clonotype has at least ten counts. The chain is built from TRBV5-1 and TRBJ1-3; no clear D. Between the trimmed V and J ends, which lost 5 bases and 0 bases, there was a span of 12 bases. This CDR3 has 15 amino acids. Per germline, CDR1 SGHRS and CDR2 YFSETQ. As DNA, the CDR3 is TGCGCCAGCAGTCCTCGGCCGGGCTCTGGAAACACCATATATTTT. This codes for CASSPRPGSGNTIYF.

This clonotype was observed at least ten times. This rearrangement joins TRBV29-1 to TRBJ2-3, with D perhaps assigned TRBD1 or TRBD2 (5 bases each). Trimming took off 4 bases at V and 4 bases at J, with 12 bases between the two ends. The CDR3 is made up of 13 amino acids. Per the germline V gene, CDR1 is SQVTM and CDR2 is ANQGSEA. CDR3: CSVGRDRADTQYF. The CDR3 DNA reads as TGCAGCGTTGGTAGGGACCGGGCAGATACGCAGTATTTT.

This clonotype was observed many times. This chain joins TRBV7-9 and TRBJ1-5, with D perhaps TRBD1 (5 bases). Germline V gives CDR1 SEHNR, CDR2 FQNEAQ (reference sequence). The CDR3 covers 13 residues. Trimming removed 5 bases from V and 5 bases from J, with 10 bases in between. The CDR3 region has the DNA TGTGCCAGCAGCGCGACGGGGGATCAGCCCCAGCATTTT. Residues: CASSATGDQPQHF.

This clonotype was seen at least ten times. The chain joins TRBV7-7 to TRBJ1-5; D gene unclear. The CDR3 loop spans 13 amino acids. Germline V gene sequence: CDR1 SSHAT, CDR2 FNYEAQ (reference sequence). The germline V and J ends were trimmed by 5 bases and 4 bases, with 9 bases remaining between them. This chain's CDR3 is CASSPAGNQPQHF. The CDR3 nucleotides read TGTGCCAGCAGCCCAGCGGGGAATCAGCCCCAGCATTTT.

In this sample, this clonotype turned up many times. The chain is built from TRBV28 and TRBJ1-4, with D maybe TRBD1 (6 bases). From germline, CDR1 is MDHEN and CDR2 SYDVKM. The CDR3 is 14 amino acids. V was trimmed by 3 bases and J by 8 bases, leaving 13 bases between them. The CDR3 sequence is CASSFPQGREKLFF. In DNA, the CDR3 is TGTGCCAGCAGTTTTCCCCAGGGGCGCGAAAAACTGTTTTTT.

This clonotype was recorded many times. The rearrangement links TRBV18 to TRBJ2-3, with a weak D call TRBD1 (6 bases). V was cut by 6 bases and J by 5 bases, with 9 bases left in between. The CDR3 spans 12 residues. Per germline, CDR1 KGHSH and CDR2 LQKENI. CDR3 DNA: TGTGCCAGCTCGCCAGGGGTAGATACGCAGTATTTT. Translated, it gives CASSPGVDTQYF.

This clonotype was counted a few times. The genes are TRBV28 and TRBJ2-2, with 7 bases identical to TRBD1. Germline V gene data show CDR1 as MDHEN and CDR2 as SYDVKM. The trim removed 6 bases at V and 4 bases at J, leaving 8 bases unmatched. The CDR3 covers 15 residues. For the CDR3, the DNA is TGTGCCAGCAGCGCCGGGACAGCTCCCACCGGGGAGCTGTTTTTT. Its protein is CASSAGTAPTGELFF.

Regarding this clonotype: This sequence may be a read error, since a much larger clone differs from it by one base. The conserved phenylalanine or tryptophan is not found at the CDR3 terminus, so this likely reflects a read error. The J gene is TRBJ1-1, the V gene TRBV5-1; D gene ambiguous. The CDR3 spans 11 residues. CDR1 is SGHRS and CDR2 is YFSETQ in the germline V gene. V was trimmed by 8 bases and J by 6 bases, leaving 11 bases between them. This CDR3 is CASAISAEAFI. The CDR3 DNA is TGCGCCAGTGCTATTTCGGCTGAAGCTTTCATT.

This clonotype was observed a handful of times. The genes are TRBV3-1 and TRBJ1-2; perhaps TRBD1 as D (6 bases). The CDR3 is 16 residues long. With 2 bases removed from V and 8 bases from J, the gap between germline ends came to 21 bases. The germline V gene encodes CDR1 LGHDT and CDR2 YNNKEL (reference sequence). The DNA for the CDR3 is TGTGCCAGCAGCCAAATTCACCCAACCCGGGACACCGGCTACACCTTC. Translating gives CASSQIHPTRDTGYTF.

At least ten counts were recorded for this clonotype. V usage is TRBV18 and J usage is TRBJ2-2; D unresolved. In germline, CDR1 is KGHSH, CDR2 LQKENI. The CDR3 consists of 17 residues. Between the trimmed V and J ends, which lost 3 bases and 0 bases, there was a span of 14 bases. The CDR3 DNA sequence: TGTGCCAGCTCACCCCTGGACGGACCCCCGAACACCGGGGAGCTGTTTTTT. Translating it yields CASSPLDGPPNTGELFF. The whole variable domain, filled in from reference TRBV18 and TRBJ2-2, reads NAGVMQNPRHLVRRRGQEARLRCSPMKGHSHVYWYRQLPEEGLKFMVYLQKENIIDESGMPKERFSAEFPKEGPSILRIQQVVRGDSAAYFCASSPLDGPPNTGELFFGEGSRLTVL.

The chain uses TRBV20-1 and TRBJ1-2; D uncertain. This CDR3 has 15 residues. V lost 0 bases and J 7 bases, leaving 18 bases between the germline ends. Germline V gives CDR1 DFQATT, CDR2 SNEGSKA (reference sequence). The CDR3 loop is CSARDLAGKITGYTF. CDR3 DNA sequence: TGCAGTGCTAGAGATCTGGCCGGAAAGATAACTGGCTACACCTTC.

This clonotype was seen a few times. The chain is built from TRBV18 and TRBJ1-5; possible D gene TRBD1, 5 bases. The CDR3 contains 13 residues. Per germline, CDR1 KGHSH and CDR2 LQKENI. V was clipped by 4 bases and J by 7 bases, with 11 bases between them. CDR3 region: CASSLMRDQPQHF. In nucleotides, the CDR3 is TGTGCCAGCTCACTAATGAGGGACCAGCCCCAGCATTTT. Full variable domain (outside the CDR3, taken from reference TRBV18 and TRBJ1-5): NAGVMQNPRHLVRRRGQEARLRCSPMKGHSHVYWYRQLPEEGLKFMVYLQKENIIDESGMPKERFSAEFPKEGPSILRIQQVVRGDSAAYFCASSLMRDQPQHFGDGTRLSIL.

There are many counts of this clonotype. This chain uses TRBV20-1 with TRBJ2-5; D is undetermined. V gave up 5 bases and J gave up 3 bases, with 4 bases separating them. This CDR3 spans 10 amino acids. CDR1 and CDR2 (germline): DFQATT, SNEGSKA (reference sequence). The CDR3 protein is CSALKETQYF. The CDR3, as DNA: TGCAGTGCTCTAAAAGAGACCCAGTACTTC.

The CDR3 nucleotides read TGCGCCAGCAGCTTGGATCGGCGCTCTGGAAACACCATATATTTT. It is translated as CASSLDRRSGNTIYF. The genes are TRBV5-1 and TRBJ1-3; D is ambiguous. The length of the CDR3 is 15 residues. V lost 0 bases to trimming and J lost 0 bases, with 7 bases between them. Germline-derived CDR1 and CDR2 are SGHRS and YFSETQ.

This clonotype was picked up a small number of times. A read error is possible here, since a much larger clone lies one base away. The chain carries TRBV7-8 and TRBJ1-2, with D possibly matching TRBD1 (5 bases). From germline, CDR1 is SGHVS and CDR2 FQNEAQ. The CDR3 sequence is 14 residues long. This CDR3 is CASSSGRIKMVNSF. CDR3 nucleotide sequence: TGTGCCAGCAGCTCGGGACGGATAAAAATGGTTAACTCCTTC.

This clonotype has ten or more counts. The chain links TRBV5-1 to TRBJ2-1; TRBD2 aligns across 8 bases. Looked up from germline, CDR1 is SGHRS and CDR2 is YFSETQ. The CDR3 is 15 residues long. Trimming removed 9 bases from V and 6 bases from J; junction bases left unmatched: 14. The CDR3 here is CATHLGSGRVNEQFF. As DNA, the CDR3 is TGCGCCACGCATCTGGGGAGCGGGAGAGTCAATGAGCAGTTCTTC. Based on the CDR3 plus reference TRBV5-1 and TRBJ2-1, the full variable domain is KAGVTQTPRYLIKTRGQQVTLSCSPISGHRSVSWYQQTPGQGLQFLFEYFSETQRNKGNFPGRFSGRQFSNSRSEMNVSTLELGDSALYLCATHLGSGRVNEQFFGPGTRLTVL.

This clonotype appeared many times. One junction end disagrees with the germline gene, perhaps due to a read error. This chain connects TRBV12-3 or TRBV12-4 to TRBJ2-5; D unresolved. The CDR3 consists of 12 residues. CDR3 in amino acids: CASSFGGETQYF. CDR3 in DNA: TGCGCCAGCAGCTTCGGTGGAGAGACCCAGTACTTC.